Included here is one T cell receptor beta chain sequence, with context. The record originates from a study of T cell changes during pregnancy in multiple sclerosis. Measured with immunoSEQ multiplex PCR; TCRdb has only the in-frame clones, and not every one. The profile covers 45,000 to 50,000 clones, with around 94% appearing a single time and roughly 5.4% taken by the ten largest. CDR3 length: 16 residues. Germline V CDR1 and CDR2: MGHRA, YSYEKL. V was pared by 0 bases and J by 6 bases, with 9 bases of the junction left unmatched. This TCR was recovered from a female donor with multiple sclerosis, enrolled in a pregnancy study. The specimen comprised CD8+ T cells from peripheral blood mononuclear cells, sampled before pregnancy. This rearrangement joins TRBV4-1 to TRBJ1-2, with TRBD1 matching over 8 bases. CDR3 DNA sequence: TGCGCCAGCAGCCAAGATTGGGAGGACAGGGTGGATGGCTACACCTTC. Protein sequence: CASSQDWEDRVDGYTF.